This TCR beta chain was profiled in a study of control samples from healthy donors and cancer patients. V dropped 1 base and J dropped 4 bases, with 14 bases sitting between them. This CDR3 region has 16 residues. CDR1 and CDR2 from the germline V gene are LGHNA and YNFKEQ. The method was immunoSEQ multiplex PCR; TCRdb's version includes in-frame clones alone and lacks a portion of them. The sample carries 90,000 to 150,000 clones, approximately 93% recorded once. What was sequenced was blood. J is TRBJ2-1 and V is TRBV4-2, with D perhaps matching TRBD1 or TRBD2 (5 bases each). The receptor comes from a woman aged 18-29 years in good health. The CDR3 protein is CASSQAPQGEYNEQFF. CDR3 DNA sequence: TGTGCCAGCAGCCAAGCTCCGCAGGGAGAGTACAATGAGCAGTTCTTC.